These 24 T cell receptor beta chains were all obtained from the same sample, sequenced in a study of Ad26.COV2.S vaccination and SARS-CoV-2 variants. Treatment noted: about 20 received Ad26.COV2.S at low or high dose, single or two shots; about 5 received placebo; per-sample allocation not given. The samples date from day 63 after the first vaccine or placebo injection. Sequencing was performed with immunoSEQ multiplex PCR; in TCRdb, only in-frame clones are kept and a portion is missing. Of roughly 350,000 clones listed, roughly 91% are singletons. Sequencing used peripheral blood, obtained in a trial of Ad26.COV2.S vaccine versus placebo. The receptors were sampled from a person between 18 and 65 years old who received the Ad26.COV2.S COVID-19 vaccine or a placebo.

The V call is TRBV4-1, the J call TRBJ2-7, with 7 bases matching TRBD1. The CDR3 is 18 residues long. The germline V gene has CDR1 MGHRA and CDR2 YSYEKL. V lost 1 base and J lost 4; bases outside the gene matches: 16. The CDR3 bases are TGCGCCAGCAGCCAAGGTTCAGGGGGTGCTCCCCGGGCTTACGAGCAGTACTTC. Translated, it gives CASSQGSGGAPRAYEQYF.

The J gene is TRBJ1-1, the V gene TRBV13, with TRBD1 identical over 7 bases. Unmatched junction bases numbered 7, after V lost 5 bases and J lost 4 bases. The CDR3 sequence is 14 residues long. CDR1 and CDR2 (germline): PRHDT, FYEKMQ (reference sequence). The CDR3: CASSPTGASTEAFF. The CDR3 region has the DNA TGTGCCAGCAGCCCCACAGGGGCGAGCACTGAAGCTTTCTTT.

This chain joins TRBV7-9 and TRBJ1-2; D is possibly TRBD1 (6 bases). CDR3 length equals 14 residues. V lost 6 bases and J 2 bases, leaving 13 bases between the germline ends. Germline V gives CDR1 SEHNR, CDR2 FQNEAQ (reference sequence). CDR3 sequence (DNA): TGTGCCAGCAGGTCGACAGGTGAGAACTATGGCTACACCTTC. The encoded protein is CASRSTGENYGYTF.

This chain uses TRBV7-9 with TRBJ1-2; 8 nucleotides align to TRBD1. Germline V CDR1 and CDR2: SEHNR, FQNEAQ (reference sequence). This CDR3 has 17 residues. The trim removed 4 bases at V and 7 bases at J, leaving 17 bases unmatched. The CDR3 reads CASSSDTGDRTFSGYTF. The CDR3 bases are TGTGCCAGCAGCTCTGACACCGGGGACAGGACTTTCAGTGGCTACACCTTC.

The chain joins TRBV7-6 to TRBJ2-7; TRBD2 matches at 10 bases. Germline V CDR1 and CDR2: SGHVS, FNYEAQ. Germline trimming cut 1 base from V and 0 bases from J; bases unmatched to any gene: 9. The CDR3 runs to 18 residues. The CDR3 DNA is TGTGCCAGCAGCTTAGACGCTAGCGGGGGTCGGGCCTCCTACGAGCAGTACTTC. It yields the protein CASSLDASGGRASYEQYF.

The V call is TRBV19, the J call TRBJ1-2; weak D call: TRBD1 (6 bases). Trimming took off 7 bases at V and 7 bases at J, with 16 bases between the two ends. CDR3 size: 13 residues. The germline CDR1 and CDR2 sequences are LNHDA and SQIVND (reference sequence). The CDR3 region has the DNA TGTGCCAGTATAGGAACAGGGTTCAGTGGCTACACCTTC. Protein: CASIGTGFSGYTF.

The chain combines TRBV12-3 or TRBV12-4 with TRBJ1-1; D ambiguous. The V and J ends lost 6 bases and 9 bases respectively, with 8 bases between them. The CDR3 runs 10 residues. The CDR3 coding sequence is TGTGCCAGCAGCCCCGGCCAAGCTTTCTTT. This gives the protein CASSPGQAFF.

This clone was found once. The chain carries TRBV6-2 or TRBV6-3 and TRBJ2-7; 7 positions match TRBD2. Germline V gives CDR1 MNHEY, CDR2 SVGEGT. The CDR3 has 16 amino acids. J lost 3 bases, V lost 5 bases, and 13 bases had no gene match. CDR3 sequence (DNA): TGTGCCAGCAGTCACACTGGACTAGGGCGCGACTACGAGCAGTACTTC. Translation: CASSHTGLGRDYEQYF.

The chain has TRBV2 and TRBJ2-5; D perhaps matches TRBD2 (5 bases). Germline V gene lookup returns CDR1 SNHLY and CDR2 FYNNEI. V lost 4 bases, J lost 0 bases, and 9 bases lay in between. The CDR3 contains 14 residues. In nucleotides, the CDR3 is TGTGCCAGCAGTGGGCCTAGCAACCAAGAGACCCAGTACTTC. Translation gives CASSGPSNQETQYF.

The chain links TRBV2 to TRBJ2-7, with a tentative D call TRBD2 (7 bases). Per germline, CDR1 SNHLY and CDR2 FYNNEI. Trimming removed 10 bases from V and 1 base from J, with 23 bases in between. CDR3 length: 16 residues. This chain's CDR3 is CAITKAWGGRSYEQYF. CDR3 coding DNA: TGTGCCATCACGAAAGCCTGGGGGGGCAGGTCCTACGAGCAGTACTTC.

V is TRBV5-1 and J is TRBJ1-1, with a tentative D call TRBD1 (5 bases). V lost 0 bases and J 4 bases, leaving 10 bases between the germline ends. CDR1 is SGHRS, CDR2 YFSETQ, per germline. CDR3 size: 14 residues. The CDR3 loop reads CASSLGGGGTEAFF. CDR3 coding DNA: TGCGCCAGCAGCTTGGGCGGTGGGGGCACTGAAGCTTTCTTT.

V is TRBV2 and J is TRBJ2-3; tentatively, D is TRBD1 (5 bases). Trimming removed 5 bases at V and 4 bases at J, with 13 bases between. The germline CDR1 and CDR2 sequences are SNHLY and FYNNEI. The CDR3 runs 14 residues. CDR3 nucleotide sequence: TGTGCCAGCAGTATGATCGACAGCCCAGATACGCAGTATTTT. Translated, it gives CASSMIDSPDTQYF.

The chain carries TRBV21-1 and TRBJ2-1; the table's D call TRBD1 went unverified against the DNA. TRBV21-1 counts as a pseudogene. This CDR3 is built from 15 residues. This CDR3 is CASSARDKTYNEQFF. The CDR3 region has the DNA TGTGCCAGCAGCGCCCGGGACAAGACCTACAATGAGCAGTTCTTC.

As concerns this clone: Distinct nucleotide sequences in the sample also encode this CDR3. V is TRBV15 and J is TRBJ2-1; D ambiguous. From germline, CDR1 is LNHNV and CDR2 YYDKDF (reference sequence). The CDR3 is made up of 12 amino acids. V lost 2 bases and J 4 bases, leaving 3 bases between the germline ends. The CDR3 nucleotides read TGTGCCACCAGCAGAACTTACAATGAGCAGTTCTTC. Encoded protein: CATSRTYNEQFF. The full variable domain, completed using reference TRBV15 and TRBJ2-1, is DAMVIQNPRYQVTQFGKPVTLSCSQTLNHNVMYWYQQKSSQAPKLLFHYYDKDFNNEADTPDNFQSRRPNTSFCFLDIRSPGLGDTAMYLCATSRTYNEQFFGPGTRLTVL.

This clone came up once. The chain recombines TRBV6-1 with TRBJ1-1; D possibly corresponds to TRBD1 (5 bases). Germline V gives CDR1 MNHNS, CDR2 SASEGT. This CDR3 is built from 18 residues. The V end lost 0 bases, the J end lost 2 bases, and 19 bases lay between the germline ends. The CDR3 spells CASSEARLPQEPNTEAFF. For the CDR3, the DNA is TGTGCCAGCAGTGAAGCGCGACTCCCACAGGAGCCTAACACTGAAGCTTTCTTT.

This sequence joins TRBV3-1 (or the pseudogene TRBV3-2) and TRBJ2-3, with TRBD2 matching 10 bases. There are 19 residues in the CDR3. Germline V gene sequence: CDR1 LGHDT, CDR2 YNNKEL (reference sequence). Trimming cost V 3 bases and J 3 bases; bases outside gene matches: 15. In DNA, the CDR3 is TGTGCCAGCAGCCAGGACACTAGCGGGGACTGGGGGGGAACAGATACGCAGTATTTT. It yields the protein CASSQDTSGDWGGTDTQYF.

The V gene is TRBV15, the J gene TRBJ1-1; D gene ambiguous. The V gene's germline CDR1 is LNHNV and CDR2 YYDKDF (reference sequence). The CDR3 is 12 residues long. The V gene lost 5 bases and the J gene lost 8 bases, with 12 bases spanning the gap. The CDR3 reads CATSPRLGEAFF. DNA for the CDR3: TGTGCCACCAGCCCGAGGTTGGGCGAAGCTTTCTTT.

This clone was counted only a few times. This chain uses TRBV6-5 with TRBJ2-1; the match to TRBD1 covers 7 bases. This CDR3 contains 15 residues. Unmatched junction bases numbered 6, after V lost 0 bases and J lost 7 bases. The germline V gene has CDR1 MNHEY and CDR2 SVGAGI. CDR3 in DNA: TGTGCCAGCAGTTACTCGACAGGGAGACGGAATGAGCAGTTCTTC. Translated, it gives CASSYSTGRRNEQFF.

The chain links TRBV2 to TRBJ2-1; 9 nucleotides agree with TRBD1. J lost 6 bases, V lost 0 bases, and 12 bases had no gene match. The CDR3 covers 18 residues. CDR1 is SNHLY and CDR2 is FYNNEI in the germline V gene. The CDR3 DNA is TGTGCCAGCAGTGAAGCGACGATATACAGGGGGCGCGGCAATGAGCAGTTCTTC. Its protein product is CASSEATIYRGRGNEQFF. Complete variable domain (other parts from reference TRBV2 and TRBJ2-1): EPEVTQTPSHQVTQMGQEVILRCVPISNHLYFYWYRQILGQKVEFLVSFYNNEISEKSEIFDDQFSVERPDGSNFTLKIRSTKLEDSAMYFCASSEATIYRGRGNEQFFGPGTRLTVL.

The chain is built from TRBV6-1 and TRBJ2-1, with no clear D. V was clipped by 1 base and J by 4 bases, with 11 bases between them. The CDR3 extends over 15 amino acids. Germline loops: CDR1 MNHNS, CDR2 SASEGT. CDR3 amino acids: CASSEGLSVYNEQFF. In DNA, the CDR3 is TGTGCCAGCAGTGAAGGGCTGTCAGTATACAATGAGCAGTTCTTC.

This chain links TRBV7-2 with TRBJ2-7; 8 positions agree with TRBD1. Germline trimming cut 4 bases from V and 4 bases from J; bases unmatched to any gene: 6. Germline CDR1 is SGHTA and CDR2 is FQGNSA. This CDR3 region has 14 residues. In DNA form, the CDR3 reads TGTGCCAGCAGCTCCCACAGGGGGGAATACGAGCAGTACTTC. As protein: CASSSHRGEYEQYF. Together with reference TRBV7-2 and TRBJ2-7, the CDR3 gives the full variable domain: GAGVSQSPSNKVTEKGKDVELRCDPISGHTALYWYRQSLGQGLEFLIYFQGNSAPDKSGLPSDRFSAERTGGSVSTLTIQRTQQEDSAVYLCASSSHRGEYEQYFGPGTRLTVT.

This chain connects TRBV2 to TRBJ2-7; D is perhaps TRBD1 (6 bases). V lost 2 bases and J 4 bases, leaving 12 bases between the germline ends. This CDR3 has 14 residues. Germline lookup yields CDR1 SNHLY and CDR2 FYNNEI. The CDR3 sequence is CASSELQGMYEQYF. The CDR3 DNA reads as TGTGCCAGCAGTGAATTACAGGGAATGTACGAGCAGTACTTC.

The rearrangement joins TRBV27 to TRBJ1-6; the match to TRBD1 covers 7 bases. Germline V gene lookup returns CDR1 MNHEY and CDR2 SMNVEV (reference sequence). After removal of 4 bases from V and 3 bases from J, the junction contained 6 bases not matched to a gene. The CDR3 has 16 residues. The CDR3 bases are TGTGCCAGCAGTTCTCCGACAGGGAACTATAATTCACCCCTCCACTTT. The encoded protein is CASSSPTGNYNSPLHF.

This clone was recorded a few times. The chain's CDR3 is CASSRPGQGRNEQFF. The CDR3, as DNA: TGTGCCAGTAGTAGACCGGGACAGGGTAGGAATGAGCAGTTCTTC. J is TRBJ2-1 and V is TRBV19; 9 bases are shared with TRBD1. The junction had 8 bases not matched to a gene; V was cut back by 4 bases and J by 7 bases. Germline V CDR1 and CDR2: LNHDA, SQIVND (reference sequence). This CDR3 is built from 15 residues. The whole variable domain, remainder taken from reference TRBV19 and TRBJ2-1, is DGGITQSPKYLFRKEGQNVTLSCEQNLNHDAMYWYRQDPGQGLRLIYYSQIVNDFQKGDIAEGYSVSREKKESFPLTVTSAQKNPTAFYLCASSRPGQGRNEQFFGPGTRLTVL.